Shown below are 19 T cell receptor beta chains from a single sample sequenced in a study of T cells after yellow fever vaccination. MiXCR, run by TCRdb on the 5' RACE reads, gives a single entry per CDR3 protein. The sample lists more than 300,000 distinct CDR3 sequences, approximately 12% occurring once. The source was CD4+ T cells sorted from PBMCs, collected 45 days after the yellow fever booster vaccination. The receptors come from a man aged 18 to 35 who received the YFV17D yellow fever vaccine.

The chain recombines TRBV20-1 with TRBJ2-5; D may be TRBD2 (6 bases). The CDR3 totals 15 residues. V lost 7 bases, J lost 5 bases, and 23 bases lay in between. Per the germline V gene, CDR1 is DFQATT and CDR2 is SNEGSKA (reference sequence). The CDR3 DNA follows: TGCAGTGTAGTCCCCCAGGGACTGACGTGGGAGACCCAGTACTTC. It is translated as CSVVPQGLTWETQYF.

CDR3 amino acids: CSVGGKGGGTRETQYF. The CDR3 DNA sequence: TGCAGCGTTGGGGGAAAGGGCGGGGGCACTCGAGAGACCCAGTACTTC. This chain joins TRBV29-1 and TRBJ2-5, with D maybe TRBD2 (7 bases). The CDR3 runs 16 residues. Germline V gives CDR1 SQVTM, CDR2 ANQGSEA. The V end was cut by 4 bases, the J end by 4 bases, with 22 bases between.

The chain has TRBV6-5 and TRBJ2-7; 8 nucleotides match TRBD2. The CDR3 is made up of 16 amino acids. Germline CDR1 and CDR2: MNHEY and SVGAGI. Trimming at V came to 4 bases and at J to 5 bases, leaving 13 bases not matched to a gene. The CDR3 protein is CASSSRPGGLPHEQYF. DNA for the CDR3: TGTGCCAGCAGTTCCCGGCCGGGAGGGCTCCCCCACGAGCAGTACTTC.

This chain links TRBV7-2 with TRBJ2-3, with D unclear. Looked up from germline, CDR1 is SGHTA and CDR2 is FQGNSA. The V end was cut by 5 bases, the J end by 6 bases, with 9 bases between. The CDR3 has 12 residues. The CDR3 protein is CASSPASDTQYF. The CDR3 nucleotides read TGTGCCAGCAGCCCCGCCTCGGATACGCAGTATTTT.

This chain links TRBV5-1 with TRBJ1-2; D unresolved. V dropped 6 bases and J dropped 5 bases, with 17 bases sitting between them. Germline CDR1 reads SGHRS; CDR2 reads YFSETQ. There are 14 residues in the CDR3. Here the CDR3 DNA reads TGCGCCAGCACGGTGAATGGGCCCCCTTATGGCTACACCTTC. Translation: CASTVNGPPYGYTF.

This clonotype was found many times. The chain recombines TRBV24-1 with TRBJ2-1, with D unclear. Trimming removed 1 base from V and 13 bases from J, with 10 bases in between. The CDR3 runs 12 residues. The germline V gene encodes CDR1 KGHDR and CDR2 SFDVKD. CDR3 nucleotide sequence: TGTGCCACCAGTGATTTCGCAGGAAGCCAGTTCTTC. Translated, it gives CATSDFAGSQFF.

In its sample, this clonotype was seen a few times. This sequence joins TRBV6-5 and TRBJ2-3; the D is unclear. V was cut by 6 bases and J by 0 bases, with 10 bases left in between. This CDR3 region has 14 residues. The germline V gene encodes CDR1 MNHEY and CDR2 SVGAGI. CDR3 protein: CASRPYRSTDTQYF. The CDR3 nucleotides read TGTGCCAGCAGACCTTACCGTAGCACAGATACGCAGTATTTT.

The chain joins TRBV20-1 to TRBJ1-6; D is possibly TRBD1 (5 bases). CDR1 DFQATT and CDR2 SNEGSKA come from the germline V gene (reference sequence). CDR3 length equals 13 residues. V lost 1 base to trimming and J lost 8 bases, with 9 bases between them. DNA of the CDR3: TGCAGTGCTAGAGGGGGGTTCGATTCACCCCTCCACTTT. Its translation is CSARGGFDSPLHF.

The chain recombines TRBV7-2 with TRBJ1-2; D gene uncertain. The CDR3 is 12 amino acids. Trimming cost V 5 bases and J 8 bases, with 12 bases left between them. Germline CDR1 reads SGHTA; CDR2 reads FQGNSA. Here the CDR3 reads CASSAYEWGYTF. For the CDR3, the DNA is TGTGCCAGCAGCGCCTATGAGTGGGGCTACACCTTC. The full variable domain, completed using reference TRBV7-2 and TRBJ1-2, is GAGVSQSPSNKVTEKGKDVELRCDPISGHTALYWYRQSLGQGLEFLIYFQGNSAPDKSGLPSDRFSAERTGGSVSTLTIQRTQQEDSAVYLCASSAYEWGYTFGSGTRLTVV.

This clonotype was detected a few times. The chain is built from TRBV5-1 and TRBJ1-2, with a weak D call TRBD1 (6 bases). The CDR3 contains 13 residues. V was shortened by 0 bases and J by 6 bases, with 9 bases between the two germline ends. CDR1 is SGHRS, CDR2 YFSETQ, per germline. Here the CDR3 DNA reads TGCGCCAGCAGCTTGGACAACAGGGATGGCTACACCTTC. It yields the protein CASSLDNRDGYTF.

The chain uses TRBV15 and TRBJ2-3, with D maybe TRBD1 (6 bases). This CDR3 is 13 amino acids long. Germline-derived CDR1 and CDR2 are LNHNV and YYDKDF (reference sequence). The V and J ends lost 7 bases and 0 bases respectively, with 8 bases between them. CDR3 nucleotides: TGTGCCACCAAGGGGGAAAGCACAGATACGCAGTATTTT. It is translated as CATKGESTDTQYF.

This clonotype has a handful of counts. The V gene is TRBV7-2, the J gene TRBJ2-5; D unclear. With 6 bases removed from V and 6 bases from J, the gap between germline ends came to 8 bases. CDR1 is SGHTA and CDR2 is FQGNSA in the germline V gene. This CDR3 is built from 11 residues. The CDR3 sequence is CASRLSKTQYF. CDR3 in DNA: TGTGCCAGCAGGCTTAGTAAGACCCAGTACTTC.

This clonotype showed up many times. The V call is TRBV5-1, the J call TRBJ2-1; D might be TRBD1 (5 bases). The CDR3 length is 16 residues. Trimming cost V 1 base and J 7 bases, with 18 bases left between them. Germline CDR1 SGHRS, CDR2 YFSETQ. CDR3 bases: TGCGCCAGCAGCTTGATCGGGCAGGGTCAAGGGAATGAGCAGTTCTTC. Amino acids: CASSLIGQGQGNEQFF.

The chain joins TRBV28 to TRBJ1-2; D is unresolved. Germline V gene lookup returns CDR1 MDHEN and CDR2 SYDVKM. The CDR3 has 13 amino acids. Trimming pared 4 bases from V and 5 bases from J, leaving 11 bases between. As DNA, the CDR3 is TGTGCCAGCAGTTATTTCAGTGCATATGGCTACACCTTC. Translation: CASSYFSAYGYTF.

This clonotype has ten or more counts. The gene calls are TRBV5-4 and TRBJ1-1; no firm D call. Germline loops: CDR1 SGHNT, CDR2 YYREEE (reference sequence). The CDR3 covers 11 residues. Trimming removed 6 bases at V and 3 bases at J, with 6 bases between. CDR3 sequence reads: CASKNYTEAFF. DNA of the CDR3: TGTGCCAGCAAAAACTACACTGAAGCTTTCTTT.

The table lists this clonotype with a few counts. The CDR3, as DNA: TGTGCCAGCAGTCCAGGGTTCGTCCTTTCAGCTTTCTTT. Protein product: CASSPGFVLSAFF. This chain uses TRBV6-1 with TRBJ1-1, with a tentative D call TRBD1 (5 bases). CDR1 is MNHNS and CDR2 is SASEGT in the germline V gene. The CDR3 loop spans 13 amino acids. V was cut by 5 bases and J by 10 bases, with 17 bases left in between.

This clonotype was observed a single time. The genes are TRBV11-2 and TRBJ2-1; TRBD2 might be the D (5 bases). The CDR3 covers 14 residues. Germline lookup yields CDR1 SGHAT and CDR2 FQNNGV. The V end was cut by 3 bases, the J end by 5 bases, with 11 bases between. The CDR3 loop reads CASSFFTGNNEQFF. CDR3 DNA sequence: TGTGCCAGCAGCTTTTTTACGGGGAACAATGAGCAGTTCTTC.

This clonotype appeared a few times. The chain couples TRBV7-3 to TRBJ2-1; perhaps TRBD2 as D (5 bases). CDR3 length: 12 residues. With 5 bases removed from V and 9 bases from J, the gap between germline ends came to 11 bases. The germline V gene has CDR1 SGHTA and CDR2 FQGTGA. CDR3 sequence reads: CASSPPRGEQFF. The CDR3 coding sequence is TGTGCCAGCAGCCCCCCCCGGGGTGAGCAGTTCTTC.

This clonotype has just a few counts. V gene TRBV12-3 or TRBV12-4 combines with J gene TRBJ1-2; 8 nucleotides match TRBD1. V lost 1 base, J lost 4 bases, and 5 bases stayed unmatched. The CDR3 sequence is 15 residues long. The CDR3 nucleotides are TGTGCCAGCAGTTTAGGAACCGGGACAGGCTATGGCTACACCTTC. Protein product: CASSLGTGTGYGYTF.